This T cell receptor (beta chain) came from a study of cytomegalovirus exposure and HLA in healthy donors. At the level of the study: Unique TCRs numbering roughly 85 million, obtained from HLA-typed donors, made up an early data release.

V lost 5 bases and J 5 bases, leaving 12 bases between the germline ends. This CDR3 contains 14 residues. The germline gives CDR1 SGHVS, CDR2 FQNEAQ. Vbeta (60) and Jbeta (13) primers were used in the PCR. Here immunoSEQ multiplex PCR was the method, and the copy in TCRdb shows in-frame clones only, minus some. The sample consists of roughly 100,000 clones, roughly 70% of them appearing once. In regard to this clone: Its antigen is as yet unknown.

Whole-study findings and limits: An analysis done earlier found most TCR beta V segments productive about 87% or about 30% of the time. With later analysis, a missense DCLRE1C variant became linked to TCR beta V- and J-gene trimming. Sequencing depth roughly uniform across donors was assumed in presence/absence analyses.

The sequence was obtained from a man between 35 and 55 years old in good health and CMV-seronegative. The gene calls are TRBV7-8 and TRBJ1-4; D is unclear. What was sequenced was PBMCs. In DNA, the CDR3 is TGTGCCAGCAGCCCGGGAGCCGAAAATGAAAAACTGTTTTTT. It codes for CASSPGAENEKLFF.